This TCR beta chain was sequenced for a study of blood T cells in healthy people across ages. This clonotype was seen many times. The use of a sample-barcoded 5' primer and a J-beta primer mix characterized a second PCR of about 6 to 12 cycles. Each CDR3 protein is one row after TCRdb ran MiXCR on the 5' RACE reads. The sample includes around 900,000 distinct CDR3 sequences, around 30% of them seen just once. The CDR3 length is 16 residues. Germline CDR1 reads SGHRS; CDR2 reads YFSETQ. Deletions cut 0 bases from V and 7 bases from J, with 17 bases between. The rearrangement uses TRBV5-1 and TRBJ1-5; TRBD1 is a possible D gene (5 bases). Sequencing was done on a sample of blood. This clonotype originated in an elderly woman in good health. CDR3: CASSLETPPGEQPQHF. The CDR3 DNA sequence: TGCGCCAGCAGCTTGGAGACACCTCCGGGGGAGCAGCCCCAGCATTTT. The whole variable domain, remainder taken from reference TRBV5-1 and TRBJ1-5, is KAGVTQTPRYLIKTRGQQVTLSCSPISGHRSVSWYQQTPGQGLQFLFEYFSETQRNKGNFPGRFSGRQFSNSRSEMNVSTLELGDSALYLCASSLETPPGEQPQHFGDGTRLSIL.